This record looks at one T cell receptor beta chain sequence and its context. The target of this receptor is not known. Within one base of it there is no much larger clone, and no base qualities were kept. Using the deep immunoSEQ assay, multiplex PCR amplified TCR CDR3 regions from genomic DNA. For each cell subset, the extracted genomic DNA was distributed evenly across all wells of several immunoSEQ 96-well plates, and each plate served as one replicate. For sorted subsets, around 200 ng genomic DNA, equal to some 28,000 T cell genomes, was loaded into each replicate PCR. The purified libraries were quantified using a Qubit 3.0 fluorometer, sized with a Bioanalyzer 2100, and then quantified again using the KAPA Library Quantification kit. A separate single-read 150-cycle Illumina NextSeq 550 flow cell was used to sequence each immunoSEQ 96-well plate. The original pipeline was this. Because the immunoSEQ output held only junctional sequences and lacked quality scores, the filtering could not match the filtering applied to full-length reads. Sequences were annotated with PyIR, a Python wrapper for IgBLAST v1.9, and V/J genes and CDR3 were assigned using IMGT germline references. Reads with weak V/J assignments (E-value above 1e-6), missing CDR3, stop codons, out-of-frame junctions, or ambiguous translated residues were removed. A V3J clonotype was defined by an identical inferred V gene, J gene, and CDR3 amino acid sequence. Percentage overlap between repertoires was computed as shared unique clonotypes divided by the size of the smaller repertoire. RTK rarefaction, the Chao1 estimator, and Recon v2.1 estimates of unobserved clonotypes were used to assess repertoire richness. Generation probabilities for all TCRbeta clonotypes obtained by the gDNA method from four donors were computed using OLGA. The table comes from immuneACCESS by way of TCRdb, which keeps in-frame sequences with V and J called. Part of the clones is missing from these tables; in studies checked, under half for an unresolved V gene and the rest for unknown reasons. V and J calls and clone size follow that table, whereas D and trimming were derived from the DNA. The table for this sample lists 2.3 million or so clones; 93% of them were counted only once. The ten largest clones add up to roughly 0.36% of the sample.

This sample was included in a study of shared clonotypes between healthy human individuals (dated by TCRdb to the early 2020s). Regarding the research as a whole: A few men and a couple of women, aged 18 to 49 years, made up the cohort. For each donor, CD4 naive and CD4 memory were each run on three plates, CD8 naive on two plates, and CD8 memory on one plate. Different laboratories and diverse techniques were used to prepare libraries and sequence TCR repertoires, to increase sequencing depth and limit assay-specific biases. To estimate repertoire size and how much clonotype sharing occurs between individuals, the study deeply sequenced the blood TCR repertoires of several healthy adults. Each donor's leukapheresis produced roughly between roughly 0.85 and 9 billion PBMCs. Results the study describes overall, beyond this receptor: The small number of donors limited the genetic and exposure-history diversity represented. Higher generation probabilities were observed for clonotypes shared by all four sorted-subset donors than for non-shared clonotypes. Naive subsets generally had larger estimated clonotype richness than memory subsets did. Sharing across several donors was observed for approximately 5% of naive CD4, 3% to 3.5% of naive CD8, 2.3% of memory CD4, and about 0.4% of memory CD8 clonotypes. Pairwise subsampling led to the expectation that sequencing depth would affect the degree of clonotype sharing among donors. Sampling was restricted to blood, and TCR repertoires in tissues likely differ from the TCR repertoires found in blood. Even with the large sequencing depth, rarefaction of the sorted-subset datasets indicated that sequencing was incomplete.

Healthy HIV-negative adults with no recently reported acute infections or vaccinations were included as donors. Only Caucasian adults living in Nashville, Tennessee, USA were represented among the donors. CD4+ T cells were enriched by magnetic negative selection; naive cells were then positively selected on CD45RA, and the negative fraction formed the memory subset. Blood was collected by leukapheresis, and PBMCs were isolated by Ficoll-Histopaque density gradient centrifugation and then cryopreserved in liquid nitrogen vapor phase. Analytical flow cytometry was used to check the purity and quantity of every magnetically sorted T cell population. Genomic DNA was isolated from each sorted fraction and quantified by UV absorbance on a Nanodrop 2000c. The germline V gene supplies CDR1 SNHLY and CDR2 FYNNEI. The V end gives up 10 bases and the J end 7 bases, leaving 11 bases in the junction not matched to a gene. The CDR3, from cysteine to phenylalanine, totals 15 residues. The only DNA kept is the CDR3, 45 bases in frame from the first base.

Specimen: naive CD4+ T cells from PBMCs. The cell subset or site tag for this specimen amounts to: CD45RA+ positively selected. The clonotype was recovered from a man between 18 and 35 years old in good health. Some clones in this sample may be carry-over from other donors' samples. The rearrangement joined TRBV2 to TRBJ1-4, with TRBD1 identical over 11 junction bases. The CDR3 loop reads CATSGQGVRGEKLFF. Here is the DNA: TGTGCCACCTCGGGACAGGGGGTTCGAGGTGAAAAACTGTTTTTT. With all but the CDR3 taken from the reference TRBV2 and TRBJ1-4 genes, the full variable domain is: EPEVTQTPSHQVTQMGQEVILRCVPISNHLYFYWYRQILGQKVEFLVSFYNNEISEKSEIFDDQFSVERPDGSNFTLKIRSTKLEDSAMYFCATSGQGVRGEKLFFGSGTQLSVL.